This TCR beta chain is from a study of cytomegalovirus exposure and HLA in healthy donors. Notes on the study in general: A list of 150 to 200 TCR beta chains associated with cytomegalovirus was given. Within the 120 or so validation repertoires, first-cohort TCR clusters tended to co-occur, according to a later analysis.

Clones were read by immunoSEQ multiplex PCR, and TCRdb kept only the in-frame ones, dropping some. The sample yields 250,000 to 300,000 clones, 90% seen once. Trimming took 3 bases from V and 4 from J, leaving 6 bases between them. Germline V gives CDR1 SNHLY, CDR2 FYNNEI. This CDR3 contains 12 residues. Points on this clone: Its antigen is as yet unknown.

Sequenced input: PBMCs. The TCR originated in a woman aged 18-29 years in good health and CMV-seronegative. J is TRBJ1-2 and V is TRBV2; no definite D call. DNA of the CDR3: TGTGCCAGCAGTGACAGGTTCTATGGCTACACCTTC. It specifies CASSDRFYGYTF. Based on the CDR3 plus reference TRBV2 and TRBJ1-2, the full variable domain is EPEVTQTPSHQVTQMGQEVILRCVPISNHLYFYWYRQILGQKVEFLVSFYNNEISEKSEIFDDQFSVERPDGSNFTLKIRSTKLEDSAMYFCASSDRFYGYTFGSGTRLTVV.